This entry features one TCR beta chain sequence. This clonotype showed up many times. Its antigen is unknown. Base qualities are not at hand, and no much larger clone is one base apart. These data originate in a study of neurological immune-mediated disorders (dated by TCRdb to the late 2010s). For the study in its entirety: The study compared peripheral blood TCR-beta repertoires of HTLV-I-associated myelopathy (HAM/TSP) patients, multiple sclerosis patients and healthy controls using UMI-based sequencing. Longitudinal samples, technical triplicates and paired sorted CD4+ and CD8+ T-cell subsets, alongside PBMC samples, were included among the roughly 110 TCR-beta libraries. The cohort comprised roughly 69 subjects: roughly 14 HAM/TSP patients, 34 multiple sclerosis patients and 20 healthy controls. Here is what the overall study found, with its caveats: TCR clonal expansion was highest in HAM/TSP patients and lowest in MS patients, with MS patients falling below even healthy controls. Across subjects, expanded clones never shared an identical CDR3 amino acid sequence, which suggests that the TCR-beta repertoires in every group were private.

Blood bank volunteers in Maryland, USA served as the healthy controls. Sorted-subset TCR libraries were prepared from under 1.1 million sorted CD4+ or CD8+ T cells. Peripheral blood was subjected to Ficoll-Hypaque density gradient centrifugation to isolate PBMCs, which were then cryopreserved in liquid nitrogen. Paired sorted CD4+ and CD8+ subsets came from healthy controls, HAM/TSP patients and MS patients. cDNA was synthesized by template-switch 5'RACE using a primer carrying a 10-nucleotide random unique molecular identifier by which each TCR transcript was tagged. Over 190 million TCR-beta sequences, covering 15-18 subjects, were produced in each sequencing run. Total RNA was extracted with the RNeasy kit. The KAPA Real-time Library Amplification kit was used to amplify TCR-beta VDJ regions with primers for the TCR constant region and the 5'RACE anchor. Sample indexes and Illumina adaptors were added in a first PCR, and a second PCR then increased library yield. After Ampure bead purification, the TCR product of roughly 650 bp was size-selected on a 2% E-gel SizeSelection system. Library quality was checked on a Bioanalyzer, concentration was measured with Qubit, and libraries were quantified with the Kapa Library Quantification kit before pooling. An Illumina HiSeq 2500 sequenced the libraries paired-end 2 x 150 bp. To increase sequence diversity, about 25-31% phiX was spiked into each library pool. The original methods were these. Quality-filtered reads were processed with the UMI-based MiGEC pipeline, which removed over 80% of raw TCR sequences during error correction. IMGT germline references were used for alignment of VDJ genes, and clonotypes were defined by a unique CDR3 amino acid sequence together with V-J genes. Clonal expansion, Shannon diversity, and CDR3 relatedness (CalcPairwiseDistances, ClusterSamples) were evaluated with VDJtools, and phylogenetic trees were built with CLCbio workbench. A clone was classed as expanded if it had 8 or more unique UMIs, a cutoff based on coefficient-of-variation modelling across technical triplicates. TCRdb handled the public reads itself, with Q25 trimming in fastp and clone calling in MiXCR, and kept productive beta chains. Duplicate CDR3 protein sequences are folded into a single record with the most common DNA and genes. The V and J calls reflect TCRdb's pipeline rather than the authors' work. The sample table contains about 15,000 distinct CDR3 sequences; only one count was recorded for about 3.6% of them. The top ten clones comprise 20% to 25% of the sample.

CDR1 and CDR2, looked up from the germline V gene, are LGHNA and YNFKEQ. The CDR3 runs 17 amino acids, cysteine and phenylalanine included. Left in the record is the CDR3 DNA by itself, 51 bases read in frame from the first base. Trimming accounts for 2 bases at V and 9 bases at J, while the number of junction bases matched to no gene is 12. Rearrangement joined TRBV4-2 to TRBJ2-1; 11 central bases correspond to TRBD1. The source of this sequence is a woman in her thirties or forties in good health. Sample: CD8+ T cells from blood. This receptor has the CDR3 CASSQTPDRGPPGEQFF. The DNA sequence is given as TGTGCCAGCAGCCAAACCCCGGACAGGGGGCCTCCCGGTGAGCAGTTCTTC.